The entry below gives a single T cell receptor beta chain sequence along with its context. What it binds is not known. The sample is drawn from a study of blood T cells in healthy people across ages. Overall study results and limits: Comparison with aged donors showed that long-lived donors had more naive CD4+ cells and higher diversity.

Germline CDR1 reads SNHLY; CDR2 reads FYNNEI. Unmatched junction bases numbered 5, after V lost 9 bases and J lost 4 bases. The CDR3 totals 14 residues. Primers used in a second PCR of roughly 7 to 12 cycles were a sample-barcoded 5' primer and a J-beta primer mix. TCRdb fed the 5' RACE reads into MiXCR, producing one record per CDR3 protein. The sample has around 800,000 distinct CDR3 sequences; roughly 46% are singletons. This sequence was found in a man of 80 years or more in good health. Sequenced material: blood. This sequence joins TRBV2 and TRBJ2-3, with 12 bases aligning to TRBD1. CDR3 amino acids: CARRDRGPPDTQYF. CDR3 in DNA: TGTGCCAGGAGGGACAGGGGGCCCCCAGATACGCAGTATTTT.